This T cell receptor (beta chain) was profiled in a study of shared clonotypes between healthy human individuals. Turning to the study itself: CD4 naive cells filled three plates per donor, CD4 memory three, CD8 naive two and CD8 memory one. Overall study findings and caveats: Memory subsets had estimated richness that was generally smaller than that of naive subsets. All-four-donor shared clonotypes had higher generation probabilities than non-shared clonotypes did.

CD4+ cells yielded CD45RA+ naive and CD45RA-negative memory subsets. On this clone: Its antigen is still unknown.

Sequenced by immunoSEQ multiplex PCR; TCRdb stores in-frame clones only, minus some. The sample holds some 1.1 million clones, roughly 80% seen once. CDR3 length equals 14 residues. The germline gives CDR1 SEHNR, CDR2 FQNEAQ (reference sequence). The junction had 7 bases not matched to a gene; V was cut back by 5 bases and J by 5 bases. Input material: memory CD4+ T cells from PBMCs. Subset of the sample: CD45RA-negative fraction. This sequence was found in a man younger than 35 in good health. Some clones in this sample may be carry-over from other donors' samples. The genes are TRBV7-9 and TRBJ2-7; 9 bases are a match to TRBD1. CDR3 coding DNA: TGTGCCAGCAGCCCGGGACAGGGTTACAACGAGCAGTACTTC. Its protein product is CASSPGQGYNEQYF.